A selection of T cell receptor beta chains follows, all from one sample in a study of cytomegalovirus exposure and HLA in healthy donors. TCRdb's copy holds only in-frame clones and misses some; the assay was immunoSEQ multiplex PCR. The table has some 90,000 clones, about 70% seen once. Sequencing input: PBMCs. These receptors were taken from a man aged 40-49 years in good health and CMV-seronegative. CDR3s include the opening cysteine and the closing phenylalanine or tryptophan. D genes are given only for firm matches. Expanded clones are given a class, and other clones once, few, many or no size at all.

J gene: TRBJ2-3; clone size: -; D gene: TRBD2; V gene: TRBV28; CDR3 protein: CASSLIAGISDTQYF; CDR3 DNA: TGTGCCAGCTCCCTCATAGCGGGGATATCTGATACGCAGTATTTT
J gene: TRBJ1-5; clone size: -; D gene: -; V gene: TRBV4-3; CDR3 protein: CASSQDGGTAQPQHF; CDR3 DNA: TGCGCCAGCAGCCAAGATGGAGGGACCGCTCAGCCCCAGCATTTT
J gene: TRBJ1-5; clone size: -; D gene: -; V gene: TRBV5-6; CDR3 protein: CASSLGIQGRGNQPQHF; CDR3 DNA: TGTGCCAGCAGCTTGGGGATACAGGGTCGAGGCAATCAGCCCCAGCATTTT
J gene: TRBJ2-3; clone size: -; D gene: -; V gene: TRBV11-2; CDR3 protein: CASSLLPDTQYF; CDR3 DNA: TGTGCCAGCAGCCTACTGCCAGATACGCAGTATTTT
J gene: TRBJ1-6; clone size: -; D gene: TRBD1; V gene: TRBV18; CDR3 protein: CASSAPDRNYNSPLHF; CDR3 DNA: TGTGCCAGCTCCGCTCCGGACAGGAACTATAATTCACCCCTCCACTTT
J gene: TRBJ1-1; clone size: -; D gene: TRBD1; V gene: TRBV7-2; CDR3 protein: CASSSRQGARNTEAFF; CDR3 DNA: TGTGCCAGCAGCTCCCGACAGGGGGCGCGGAACACTGAAGCTTTCTTT
J gene: TRBJ2-7; clone size: -; D gene: -; V gene: TRBV7-8; CDR3 protein: CASSLGTGSPSYEQYF; CDR3 DNA: TGTGCCAGCAGCTTAGGTACAGGGAGTCCCTCCTACGAGCAGTACTTC
J gene: TRBJ1-4; clone size: -; D gene: -; V gene: TRBV15; CDR3 protein: CATSIGQSLEKLFF; CDR3 DNA: TGTGCCACCAGCATCGGACAAAGCCTTGAAAAACTGTTTTTT
J gene: TRBJ1-1; clone size: few; D gene: TRBD1; V gene: TRBV7-9; CDR3 protein: CASSLASGTGTNTEAFF; CDR3 DNA: TGTGCCAGCAGCTTAGCGTCCGGGACAGGGACGAACACTGAAGCTTTCTTT
J gene: TRBJ1-5; clone size: few; D gene: TRBD1; V gene: TRBV18; CDR3 protein: CASSPRQGTNNQPQHF; CDR3 DNA: TGTGCCAGCTCACCGCGACAGGGGACGAACAATCAGCCCCAGCATTTT
J gene: TRBJ2-3; clone size: few; D gene: TRBD2; V gene: TRBV6-4; CDR3 protein: CASSGTSGGTDTQYF; CDR3 DNA: TGTGCCAGCAGTGGGACTAGCGGGGGGACAGATACGCAGTATTTT